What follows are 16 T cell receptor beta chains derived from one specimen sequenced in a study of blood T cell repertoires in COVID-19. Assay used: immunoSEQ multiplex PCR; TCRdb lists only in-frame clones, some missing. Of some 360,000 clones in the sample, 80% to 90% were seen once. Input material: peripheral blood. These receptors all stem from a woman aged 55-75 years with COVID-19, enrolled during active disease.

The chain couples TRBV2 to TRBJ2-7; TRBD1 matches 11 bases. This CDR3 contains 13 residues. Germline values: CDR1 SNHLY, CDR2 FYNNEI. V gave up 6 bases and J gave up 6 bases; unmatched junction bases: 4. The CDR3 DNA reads TGTGCCAGCAGAGGACAGGGGGCTGGCGAGCAGTACTTC. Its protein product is CASRGQGAGEQYF.

DNA of the CDR3: TGTGCCAGCAGTCCCGAGAGCCCTCGGCTGTTTTTT. It codes for CASSPESPRLFF. The gene calls are TRBV12-3 or TRBV12-4 and TRBJ2-2; D is unresolved. The CDR3 length is 12 residues. The V end was cut by 5 bases, the J end by 13 bases, with 14 bases between.

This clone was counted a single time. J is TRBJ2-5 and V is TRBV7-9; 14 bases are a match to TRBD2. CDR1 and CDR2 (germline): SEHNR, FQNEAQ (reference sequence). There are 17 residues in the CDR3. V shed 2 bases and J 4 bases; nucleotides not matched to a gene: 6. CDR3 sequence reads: CASSLMGLAGVSETQYF. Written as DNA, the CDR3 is TGTGCCAGCAGCTTAATGGGACTAGCGGGGGTTTCAGAGACCCAGTACTTC.

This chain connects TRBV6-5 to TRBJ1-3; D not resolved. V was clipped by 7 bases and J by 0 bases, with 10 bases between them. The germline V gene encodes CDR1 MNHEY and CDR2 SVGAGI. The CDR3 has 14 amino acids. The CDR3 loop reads CASTPGSSGNTIYF. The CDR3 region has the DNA TGTGCCAGCACCCCTGGGAGCTCTGGAAACACCATATATTTT.

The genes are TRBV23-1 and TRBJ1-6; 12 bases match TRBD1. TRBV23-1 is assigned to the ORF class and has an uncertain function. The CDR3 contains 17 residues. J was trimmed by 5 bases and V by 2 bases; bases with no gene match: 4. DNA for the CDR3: TGCGCCAGCAGTCAACCCCGGGACAGGGGGCATAATTCACCCCTCCACTTT. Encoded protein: CASSQPRDRGHNSPLHF.

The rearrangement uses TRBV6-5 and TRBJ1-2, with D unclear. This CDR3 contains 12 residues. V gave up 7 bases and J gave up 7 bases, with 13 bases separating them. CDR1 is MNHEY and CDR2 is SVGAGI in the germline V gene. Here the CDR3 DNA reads TGTGCCAGCACCGAGGGTTGGGGTGGCTACACCTTC. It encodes CASTEGWGGYTF.

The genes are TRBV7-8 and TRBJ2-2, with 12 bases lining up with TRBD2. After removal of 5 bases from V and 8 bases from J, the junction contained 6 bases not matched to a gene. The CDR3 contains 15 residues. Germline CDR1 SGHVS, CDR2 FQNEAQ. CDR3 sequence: CASSLTSGGPGELFF. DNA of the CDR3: TGTGCCAGCAGCCTGACTAGCGGGGGCCCGGGGGAGCTGTTTTTT.

This CDR3 reads CASSQVQINYGYTF. The CDR3 nucleotides are TGTGCCAGCAGCCAAGTACAAATTAACTATGGCTACACCTTC. The chain couples TRBV3-1 (or the pseudogene TRBV3-2) to TRBJ1-2; unclear D gene. V shed 1 base and J shed 1 base, with 7 bases lying between them. CDR1 is LGHDT and CDR2 is YNNKEL in the germline V gene (reference sequence). This CDR3 is 14 amino acids long.

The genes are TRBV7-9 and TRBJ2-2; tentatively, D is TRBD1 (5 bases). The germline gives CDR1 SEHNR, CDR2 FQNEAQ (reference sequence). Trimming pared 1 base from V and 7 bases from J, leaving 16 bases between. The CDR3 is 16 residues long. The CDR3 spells CASSLVSGPLHGELFF. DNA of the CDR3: TGTGCCAGCAGCTTAGTCTCAGGGCCCCTCCACGGGGAGCTGTTTTTT.

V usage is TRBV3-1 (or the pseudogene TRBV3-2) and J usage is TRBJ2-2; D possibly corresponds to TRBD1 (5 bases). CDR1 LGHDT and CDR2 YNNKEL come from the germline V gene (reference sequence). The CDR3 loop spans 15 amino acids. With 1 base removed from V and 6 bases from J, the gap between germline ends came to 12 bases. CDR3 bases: TGTGCCAGCAGCCAAGGCAAAGGGGCTGCCGGGGAGCTGTTTTTT. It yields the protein CASSQGKGAAGELFF.

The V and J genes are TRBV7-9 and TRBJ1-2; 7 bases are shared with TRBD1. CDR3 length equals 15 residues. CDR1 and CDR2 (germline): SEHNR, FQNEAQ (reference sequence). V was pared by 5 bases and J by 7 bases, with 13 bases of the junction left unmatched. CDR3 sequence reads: CASSPPRQGSTGYTF. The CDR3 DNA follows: TGTGCCAGCAGCCCCCCCCGACAGGGATCGACTGGCTACACCTTC. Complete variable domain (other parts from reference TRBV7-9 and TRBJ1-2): DTGVSQNPRHKITKRGQNVTFRCDPISEHNRLYWYRQTLGQGPEFLTYFQNEAQLEKSRLLSDRFSAERPKGSFSTLEIQRTEQGDSAMYLCASSPPRQGSTGYTFGSGTRLTVV.

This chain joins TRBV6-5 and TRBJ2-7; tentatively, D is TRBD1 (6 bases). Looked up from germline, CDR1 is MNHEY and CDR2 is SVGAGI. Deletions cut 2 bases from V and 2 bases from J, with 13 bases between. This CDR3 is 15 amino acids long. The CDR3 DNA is TGTGCCAGCAGTTACACAGGGATCGCAACCTACGAGCAGTACTTC. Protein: CASSYTGIATYEQYF.

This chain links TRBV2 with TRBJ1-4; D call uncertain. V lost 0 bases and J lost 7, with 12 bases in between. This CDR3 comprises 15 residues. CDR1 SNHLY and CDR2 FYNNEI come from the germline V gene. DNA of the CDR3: TGTGCCAGCAGTGAAGCGGGAGTGGGGTTTGAAAAACTGTTTTTT. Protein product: CASSEAGVGFEKLFF. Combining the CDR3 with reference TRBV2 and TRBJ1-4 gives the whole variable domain EPEVTQTPSHQVTQMGQEVILRCVPISNHLYFYWYRQILGQKVEFLVSFYNNEISEKSEIFDDQFSVERPDGSNFTLKIRSTKLEDSAMYFCASSEAGVGFEKLFFGSGTQLSVL.

CDR3 nucleotide sequence: TGCGCCAGCAGCTTGGACCCGGGGGGCGGTAATGAGCAGTTCTTC. Translated, it gives CASSLDPGGGNEQFF. This chain uses TRBV5-1 with TRBJ2-1; tentative D call: TRBD2 (7 bases). The CDR3 totals 15 residues. In germline, CDR1 is SGHRS, CDR2 YFSETQ. Trimming removed 0 bases at V and 7 bases at J, with 14 bases between. Full variable domain (outside the CDR3, taken from reference TRBV5-1 and TRBJ2-1): KAGVTQTPRYLIKTRGQQVTLSCSPISGHRSVSWYQQTPGQGLQFLFEYFSETQRNKGNFPGRFSGRQFSNSRSEMNVSTLELGDSALYLCASSLDPGGGNEQFFGPGTRLTVL.

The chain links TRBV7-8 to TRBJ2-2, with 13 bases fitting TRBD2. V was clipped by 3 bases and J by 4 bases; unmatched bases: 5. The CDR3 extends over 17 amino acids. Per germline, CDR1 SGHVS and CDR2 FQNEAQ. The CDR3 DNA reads TGTGCCAGCAGCTTTGGACTAGCGGGGGCCTCCACCGGGGAGCTGTTTTTT. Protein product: CASSFGLAGASTGELFF.

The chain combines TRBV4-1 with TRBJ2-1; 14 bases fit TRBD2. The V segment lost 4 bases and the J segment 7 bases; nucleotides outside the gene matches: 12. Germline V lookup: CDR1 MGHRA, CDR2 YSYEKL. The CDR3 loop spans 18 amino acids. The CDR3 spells CASSLQGLAGALTNEQFF. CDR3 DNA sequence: TGCGCCAGCAGCCTCCAGGGACTAGCGGGGGCCCTCACTAATGAGCAGTTCTTC.